These 20 T cell receptor beta chains share one sample of origin, sequenced in a study of cytomegalovirus exposure and HLA in healthy donors. Repertoires were generated with immunoSEQ multiplex PCR, while TCRdb's copy carries only in-frame clones and drops some. In the table there are 100,000 or so clones, approximately 94% of which are singletons. The sequenced material came from PBMCs. The receptor source for this set is a woman under 30 in good health and CMV-seronegative.

This clone showed up just once. V and J are TRBV2 and TRBJ2-3; 10 bases align to TRBD1. This CDR3 is 16 amino acids long. In germline, CDR1 is SNHLY, CDR2 FYNNEI. V trimming: 8 bases; J trimming: 6 bases; junction bases outside the gene matches: 14. CDR3 in DNA: TGTGCCAGCCGGGACAGGGGCCCGCTACATCTGGATACGCAGTATTTT. Translating gives CASRDRGPLHLDTQYF. The whole variable domain, remainder taken from reference TRBV2 and TRBJ2-3, is EPEVTQTPSHQVTQMGQEVILRCVPISNHLYFYWYRQILGQKVEFLVSFYNNEISEKSEIFDDQFSVERPDGSNFTLKIRSTKLEDSAMYFCASRDRGPLHLDTQYFGPGTRLTVL.

This clone was detected a few times. The V call is TRBV10-3, the J call TRBJ2-1; TRBD2 matches at 10 bases. With 6 bases clipped from V and 0 bases from J, the junction kept 11 bases outside the gene matches. This CDR3 is built from 18 residues. Germline V CDR1 and CDR2: ENHRY, SYGVKD. CDR3 in DNA: TGTGCCATCAGCGGGACTAGCGACCCCCACAGCTCCTACAATGAGCAGTTCTTC. Protein: CAISGTSDPHSSYNEQFF.

The V call is TRBV7-9, the J call TRBJ1-4, with a possible D match to TRBD1 (6 bases). V was pared by 5 bases and J by 6 bases, with 13 bases between. The V gene's germline CDR1 is SEHNR and CDR2 FQNEAQ (reference sequence). CDR3 length: 14 amino acids. The CDR3 coding sequence is TGTGCCAGCAGCCCACGTAAGGGGGATGAAAAACTGTTTTTT. The encoded protein is CASSPRKGDEKLFF.

J is TRBJ2-6 and V is TRBV5-1, with TRBD2 as a possible D gene (5 bases). In germline, CDR1 is SGHRS, CDR2 YFSETQ. Between the trimmed V and J ends, which lost 4 bases and 2 bases, there was a span of 10 bases. The CDR3 covers 15 residues. The CDR3 DNA follows: TGCGCCAGCAGCATTGACGGGACTGGGGCCAACGTCCTGACTTTC. Amino acids: CASSIDGTGANVLTF.

In nucleotides, the CDR3 is TGTGCCAGCAGCTCACAACAGGGGGCAGGCGAGCAGTACTTC. Translation: CASSSQQGAGEQYF. The chain has TRBV7-8 and TRBJ2-7; 9 bases line up with TRBD1. V gave up 4 bases and J gave up 6 bases; unmatched junction bases: 7. Looked up from germline, CDR1 is SGHVS and CDR2 is FQNEAQ. This CDR3 comprises 14 residues. The complete variable domain, with remaining parts taken from reference TRBV7-8 and TRBJ2-7, reads GAGVSQSPRYKVAKRGQDVALRCDPISGHVSLFWYQQALGQGPEFLTYFQNEAQLDKSGLPSDRFFAERPEGSVSTLKIQRTQQEDSAVYLCASSSQQGAGEQYFGPGTRLTVT.

The chain is built from TRBV7-2 and TRBJ2-5; D is unclear. The CDR3 has 12 amino acids. Trimming left V 3 bases short and J 4 bases short, with 6 bases between. Germline CDR1 is SGHTA and CDR2 is FQGNSA. CDR3 DNA: TGTGCCAGCAGCTTCTATGCAGAGACCCAGTACTTC. Translation gives CASSFYAETQYF.

The rearrangement uses TRBV15 and TRBJ2-7, with TRBD1 matching over 7 bases. The CDR3 totals 15 residues. CDR1 and CDR2 (germline): LNHNV, YYDKDF (reference sequence). V lost 2 bases to trimming and J lost 5 bases; unmatched junction nucleotides: 9. CDR3 bases: TGTGCCACCAGCAGACGCCGGGACAGCGGAGACGAGCAGTACTTC. Amino acids: CATSRRRDSGDEQYF.

The genes are TRBV21-1 and TRBJ2-2; the table names TRBD2, a call not compared with the DNA. TRBV21-1 is an annotated pseudogene. The CDR3 is 13 residues long. DNA for the CDR3: TGTGCCAGCAGCAAAGATATCACCGGGGAGCTGTTTTTT. Encoded protein: CASSKDITGELFF.

The J gene is TRBJ1-1, the V gene TRBV6-5; D not resolved. The V gene's germline CDR1 is MNHEY and CDR2 SVGAGI. The CDR3 is made up of 13 amino acids. Trimming left V 2 bases short and J 4 bases short, with 8 bases between. CDR3 DNA: TGTGCCAGCAGTTACGGCGGCTTCACTGAAGCTTTCTTT. Translated: CASSYGGFTEAFF.

The V call is TRBV9, the J call TRBJ1-3; D unresolved. The germline gives CDR1 SGDLS, CDR2 YYNGEE. The CDR3 spans 15 residues. Trimming took 2 bases from V and 0 from J, leaving 9 bases between them. CDR3 in amino acids: CASSVGGDSGNTIYF. The CDR3 DNA reads TGTGCCAGCAGCGTCGGTGGAGACTCTGGAAACACCATATATTTT.

The chain carries TRBV10-1 and TRBJ2-3, with 11 bases aligning to TRBD2. The junction had 6 bases not matched to a gene; V was cut back by 10 bases and J by 6 bases. From germline, CDR1 is WNHNN and CDR2 SYGVQD (reference sequence). CDR3 length: 13 residues. As DNA, the CDR3 is TGCGCCACCTCACTAGCGGGAGAGGATACGCAGTATTTT. Translated: CATSLAGEDTQYF.

This sequence joins TRBV29-1 and TRBJ1-2; no reliable D call. V was trimmed by 1 base and J by 6 bases, leaving 12 bases between them. The germline gives CDR1 SQVTM, CDR2 ANQGSEA. The CDR3 is made up of 13 amino acids. CDR3 DNA sequence: TGCAGCGTTGAAGCTTTAGCCGGCCATGGCTACACCTTC. It specifies CSVEALAGHGYTF. The variable domain in full, completed from reference TRBV29-1 and TRBJ1-2, reads SAVISQKPSRDICQRGTSLTIQCQVDSQVTMMFWYRQQPGQSLTLIATANQGSEATYESGFVIDKFPISRPNLTFSTLTVSNMSPEDSSIYLCSVEALAGHGYTFGSGTRLTVV.

The chain joins TRBV7-9 to TRBJ2-7, with D possibly TRBD2 on 5 matching bases. Trimming took 3 bases from V and 2 from J, leaving 11 bases between them. Germline V lookup: CDR1 SEHNR, CDR2 FQNEAQ (reference sequence). The CDR3 length is 14 residues. CDR3 sequence (DNA): TGTGCCAGCAGCTTCCGGGGTGCTCCCTACGAGCAGTACTTC. It is translated as CASSFRGAPYEQYF.

The genes are TRBV19 and TRBJ2-7; D gene ambiguous. The germline gives CDR1 LNHDA, CDR2 SQIVND (reference sequence). With 4 bases removed from V and 5 bases from J, the gap between germline ends came to 9 bases. The length of the CDR3 is 12 residues. CDR3 in amino acids: CASSNSPHEQYF. The CDR3 coding sequence is TGTGCCAGTAGTAATAGCCCCCACGAGCAGTACTTC.

DNA for the CDR3: TGTGCCAGCAGGGGACAGACGCAATCTAACTATGGCTACACCTTC. This encodes CASRGQTQSNYGYTF. The V gene is TRBV28, the J gene TRBJ1-2, with 7 bases fitting TRBD1. J gave up 0 bases and V 6 bases, and 7 bases lay outside the gene matches. Germline V gene sequence: CDR1 MDHEN, CDR2 SYDVKM. The CDR3 has 15 amino acids.

The CDR3 spells CASSFRQQRLNQPQHF. CDR3 nucleotide sequence: TGTGCCAGTAGTTTCAGACAGCAACGTCTGAATCAGCCCCAGCATTTT. The chain employs TRBV19 and TRBJ1-5, with a possible D match to TRBD1 (5 bases). The CDR3 sequence is 16 residues long. V was cut by 5 bases and J by 4 bases, with 18 bases left in between. Germline CDR1 LNHDA, CDR2 SQIVND (reference sequence).

The chain employs TRBV9 and TRBJ2-3; tentatively, D is TRBD2 (6 bases). V was clipped by 0 bases and J by 0 bases, with 14 bases between them. CDR3 length: 17 residues. Per germline, CDR1 SGDLS and CDR2 YYNGEE. The chain's CDR3 is CASSVATASASTDTQYF. DNA for the CDR3: TGTGCCAGCAGCGTAGCTACGGCTAGCGCGAGCACAGATACGCAGTATTTT.

The chain recombines TRBV5-1 with TRBJ2-7, with 11 bases matching TRBD2. J was trimmed by 0 bases and V by 0 bases; bases with no gene match: 5. The V gene's germline CDR1 is SGHRS and CDR2 YFSETQ. There are 17 residues in the CDR3. CDR3 region: CASSLGLAGGPSYEQYF. The CDR3 nucleotides are TGCGCCAGCAGCTTGGGATTAGCGGGGGGGCCCTCCTACGAGCAGTACTTC.

This clone was detected only once. The chain joins TRBV18 to TRBJ2-7, with a weak D call TRBD1 (5 bases). Trimming left V 0 bases short and J 2 bases short, with 20 bases between. CDR1 and CDR2 (germline): KGHSH, LQKENI. CDR3 length: 18 amino acids. CDR3 region: CASSPPRRFSGATYEQYF. The CDR3 bases are TGTGCCAGCTCACCACCGCGTCGGTTTTCTGGGGCCACCTACGAGCAGTACTTC.

The J gene is TRBJ2-5, the V gene TRBV27, with a possible D match to TRBD1 (6 bases). Germline V lookup: CDR1 MNHEY, CDR2 SMNVEV (reference sequence). CDR3 size: 16 residues. V gave up 3 bases and J gave up 1 base, with 15 bases separating them. CDR3 protein: CASSFQLDRPQETQYF. The CDR3 DNA sequence: TGTGCCAGCAGTTTTCAGCTCGACAGGCCCCAAGAGACCCAGTACTTC.